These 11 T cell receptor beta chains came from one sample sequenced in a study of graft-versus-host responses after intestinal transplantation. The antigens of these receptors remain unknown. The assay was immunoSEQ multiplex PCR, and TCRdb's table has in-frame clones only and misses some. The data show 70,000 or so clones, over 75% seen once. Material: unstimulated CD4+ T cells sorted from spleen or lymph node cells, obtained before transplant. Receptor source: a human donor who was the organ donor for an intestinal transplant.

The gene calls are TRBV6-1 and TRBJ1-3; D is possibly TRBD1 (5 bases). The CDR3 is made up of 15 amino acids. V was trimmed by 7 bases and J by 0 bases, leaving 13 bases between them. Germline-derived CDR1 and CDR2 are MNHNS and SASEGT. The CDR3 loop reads CASTPGPSSGNTIYF. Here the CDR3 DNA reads TGTGCCAGCACGCCAGGGCCAAGCTCTGGAAACACCATATATTTT.

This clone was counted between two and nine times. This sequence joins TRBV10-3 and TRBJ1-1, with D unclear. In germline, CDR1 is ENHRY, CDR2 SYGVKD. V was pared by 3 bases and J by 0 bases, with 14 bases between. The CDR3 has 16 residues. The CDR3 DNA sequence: TGTGCCATCAGTGATTATCTTGGGAGACTGAACACTGAAGCTTTCTTT. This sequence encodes CAISDYLGRLNTEAFF.

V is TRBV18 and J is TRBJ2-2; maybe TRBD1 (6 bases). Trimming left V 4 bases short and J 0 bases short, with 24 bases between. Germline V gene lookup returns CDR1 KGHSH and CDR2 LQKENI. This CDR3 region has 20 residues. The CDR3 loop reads CASSLTPRGQGSPNTGELFF. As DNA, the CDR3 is TGTGCCAGCTCACTCACCCCCAGGGGCCAGGGGTCTCCGAACACCGGGGAGCTGTTTTTT.

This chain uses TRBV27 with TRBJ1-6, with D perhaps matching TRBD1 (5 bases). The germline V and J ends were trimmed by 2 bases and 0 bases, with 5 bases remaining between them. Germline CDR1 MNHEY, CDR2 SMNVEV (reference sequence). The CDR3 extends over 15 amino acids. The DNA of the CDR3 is TGTGCCAGCAGTTTAGGACACTCCTATAATTCACCCCTCCACTTT. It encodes CASSLGHSYNSPLHF.

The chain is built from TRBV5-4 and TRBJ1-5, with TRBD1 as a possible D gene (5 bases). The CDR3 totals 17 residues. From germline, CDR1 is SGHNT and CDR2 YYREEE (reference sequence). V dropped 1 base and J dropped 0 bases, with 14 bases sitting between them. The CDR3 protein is CASSLNGGIYSNQPQHF. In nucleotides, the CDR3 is TGTGCCAGCAGCTTGAACGGGGGGATTTATAGCAATCAGCCCCAGCATTTT.

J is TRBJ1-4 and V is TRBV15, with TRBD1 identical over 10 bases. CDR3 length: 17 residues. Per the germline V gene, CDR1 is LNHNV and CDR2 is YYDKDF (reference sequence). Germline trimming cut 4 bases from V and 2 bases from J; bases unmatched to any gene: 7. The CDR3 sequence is CATSIRQGARTNEKLFF. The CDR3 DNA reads TGTGCCACCAGCATCAGACAGGGGGCGAGGACTAATGAAAAACTGTTTTTT.

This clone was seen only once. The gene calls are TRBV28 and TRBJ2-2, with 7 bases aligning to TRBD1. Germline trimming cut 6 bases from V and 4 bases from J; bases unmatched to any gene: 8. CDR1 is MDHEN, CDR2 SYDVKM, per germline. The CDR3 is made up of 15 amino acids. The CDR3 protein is CASRPPQGSTGELFF. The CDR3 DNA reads TGTGCCAGCAGACCTCCACAGGGGTCCACCGGGGAGCTGTTTTTT.

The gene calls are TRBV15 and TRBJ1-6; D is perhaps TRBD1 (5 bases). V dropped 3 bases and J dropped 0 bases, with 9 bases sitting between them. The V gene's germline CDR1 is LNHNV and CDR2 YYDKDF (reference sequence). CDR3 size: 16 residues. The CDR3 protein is CATSRGLSSYNSPLHF. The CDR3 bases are TGTGCCACCAGCAGGGGACTGAGCTCCTATAATTCACCCCTCCACTTT.

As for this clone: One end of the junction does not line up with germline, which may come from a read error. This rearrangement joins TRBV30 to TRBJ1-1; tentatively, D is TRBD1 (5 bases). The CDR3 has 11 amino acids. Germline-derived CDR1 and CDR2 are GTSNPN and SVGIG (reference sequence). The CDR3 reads CAAISGRVGSF. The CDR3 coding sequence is TGTGCCGCCATTTCGGGCAGGGTGGGGTCCTTT. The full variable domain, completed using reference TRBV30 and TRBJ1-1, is SQTIHQWPATLVQPVGSPLSLECTVEGTSNPNLYWYRQAAGRGLQLLFYSVGIGQISSEVPQNLSASRPQDRQFILSSKKLLLSDSGFYLCAAISGRVGSFGQGTRLTVV.

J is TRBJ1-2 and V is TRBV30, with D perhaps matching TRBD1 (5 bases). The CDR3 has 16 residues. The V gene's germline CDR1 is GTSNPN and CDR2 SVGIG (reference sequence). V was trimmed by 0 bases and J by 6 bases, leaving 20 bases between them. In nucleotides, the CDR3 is TGTGCCTGGAGTGTACTCAGGGTCCTACATCAAAATGGCTACACCTTC. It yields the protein CAWSVLRVLHQNGYTF.

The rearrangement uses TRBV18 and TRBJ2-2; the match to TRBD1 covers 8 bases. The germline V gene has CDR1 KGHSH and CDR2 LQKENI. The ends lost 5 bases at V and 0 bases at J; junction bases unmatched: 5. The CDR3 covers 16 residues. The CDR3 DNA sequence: TGTGCCAGCTCATACGGGACAGGCGCGAACACCGGGGAGCTGTTTTTT. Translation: CASSYGTGANTGELFF. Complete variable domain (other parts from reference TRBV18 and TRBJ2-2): NAGVMQNPRHLVRRRGQEARLRCSPMKGHSHVYWYRQLPEEGLKFMVYLQKENIIDESGMPKERFSAEFPKEGPSILRIQQVVRGDSAAYFCASSYGTGANTGELFFGEGSRLTVL.